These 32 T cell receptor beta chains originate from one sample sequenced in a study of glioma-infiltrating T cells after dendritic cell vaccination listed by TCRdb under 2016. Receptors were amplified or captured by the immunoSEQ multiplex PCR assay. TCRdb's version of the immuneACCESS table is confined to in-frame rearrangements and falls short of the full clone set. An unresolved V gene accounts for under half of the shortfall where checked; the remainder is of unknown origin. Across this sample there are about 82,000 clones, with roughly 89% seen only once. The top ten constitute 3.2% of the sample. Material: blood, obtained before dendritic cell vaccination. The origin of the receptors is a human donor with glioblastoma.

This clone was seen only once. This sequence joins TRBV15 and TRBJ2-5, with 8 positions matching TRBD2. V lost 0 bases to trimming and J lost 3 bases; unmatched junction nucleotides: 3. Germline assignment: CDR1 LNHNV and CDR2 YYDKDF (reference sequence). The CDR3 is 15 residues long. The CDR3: CATSRESGSKETQYF. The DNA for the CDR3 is TGTGCCACCAGCAGAGAGAGCGGGAGTAAAGAGACCCAGTACTTC.

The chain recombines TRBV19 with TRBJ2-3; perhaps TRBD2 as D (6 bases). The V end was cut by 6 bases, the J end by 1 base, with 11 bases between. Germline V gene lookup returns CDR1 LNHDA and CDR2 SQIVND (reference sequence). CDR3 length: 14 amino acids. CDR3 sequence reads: CASRRDLRTDTQYF. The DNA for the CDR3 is TGTGCCAGTAGGCGGGACCTTCGCACAGATACGCAGTATTTT.

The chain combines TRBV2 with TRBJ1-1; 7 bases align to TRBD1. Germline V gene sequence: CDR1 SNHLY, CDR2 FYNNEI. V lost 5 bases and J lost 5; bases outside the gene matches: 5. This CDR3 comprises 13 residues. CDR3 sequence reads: CASSRDRVTEAFF. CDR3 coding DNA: TGTGCCAGCAGTCGGGACAGAGTTACTGAAGCTTTCTTT.

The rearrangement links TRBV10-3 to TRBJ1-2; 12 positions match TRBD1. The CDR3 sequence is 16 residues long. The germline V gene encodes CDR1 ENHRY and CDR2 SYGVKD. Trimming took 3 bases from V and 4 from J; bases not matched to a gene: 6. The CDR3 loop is CAISEGTGGGFYGYTF. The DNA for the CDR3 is TGTGCCATCAGTGAAGGGACAGGGGGCGGTTTCTATGGCTACACCTTC.

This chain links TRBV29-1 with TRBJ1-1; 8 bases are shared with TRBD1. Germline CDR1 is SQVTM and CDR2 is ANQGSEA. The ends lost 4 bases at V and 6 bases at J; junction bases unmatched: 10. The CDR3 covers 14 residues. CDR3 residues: CSVVPAGGEAEAFF. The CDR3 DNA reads TGCAGCGTTGTTCCGGCAGGGGGCGAAGCTGAAGCTTTCTTT.

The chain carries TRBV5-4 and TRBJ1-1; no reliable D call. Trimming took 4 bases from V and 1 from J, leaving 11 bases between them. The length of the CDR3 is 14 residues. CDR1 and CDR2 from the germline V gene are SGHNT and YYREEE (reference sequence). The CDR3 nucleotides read TGTGCCAGCAGCCCCTTAACAGCGAACACTGAAGCTTTCTTT. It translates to CASSPLTANTEAFF. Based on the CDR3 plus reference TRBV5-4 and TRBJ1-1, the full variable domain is ETGVTQSPTHLIKTRGQQVTLRCSSQSGHNTVSWYQQALGQGPQFIFQYYREEENGRGNFPPRFSGLQFPNYSSELNVNALELDDSALYLCASSPLTANTEAFFGQGTRLTVV.

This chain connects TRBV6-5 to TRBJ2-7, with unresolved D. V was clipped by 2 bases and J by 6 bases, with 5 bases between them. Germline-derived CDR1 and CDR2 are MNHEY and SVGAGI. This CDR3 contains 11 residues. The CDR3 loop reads CASSYPCEQYF. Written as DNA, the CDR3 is TGTGCCAGCAGTTACCCTTGCGAGCAGTACTTC.

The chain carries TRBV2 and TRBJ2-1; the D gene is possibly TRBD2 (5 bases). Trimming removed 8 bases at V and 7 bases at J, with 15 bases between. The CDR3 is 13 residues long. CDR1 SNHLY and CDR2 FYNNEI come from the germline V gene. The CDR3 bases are TGTGCCAGCGGGAGCCTAGATGTTAATGAGCAGTTCTTC. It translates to CASGSLDVNEQFF.

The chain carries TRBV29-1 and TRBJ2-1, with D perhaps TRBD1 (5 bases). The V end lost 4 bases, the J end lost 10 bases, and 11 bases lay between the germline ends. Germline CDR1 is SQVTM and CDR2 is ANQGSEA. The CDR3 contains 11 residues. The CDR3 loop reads CSVVPRVEQFF. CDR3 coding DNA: TGCAGCGTTGTTCCCAGGGTGGAGCAGTTCTTC.

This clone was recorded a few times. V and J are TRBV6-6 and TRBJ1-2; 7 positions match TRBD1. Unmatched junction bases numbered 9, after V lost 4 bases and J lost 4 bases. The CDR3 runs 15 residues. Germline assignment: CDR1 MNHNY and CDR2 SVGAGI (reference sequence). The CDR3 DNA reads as TGTGCCAGCAGTTCGGGGACAGAGATGATCTATGGCTACACCTTC. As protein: CASSSGTEMIYGYTF.

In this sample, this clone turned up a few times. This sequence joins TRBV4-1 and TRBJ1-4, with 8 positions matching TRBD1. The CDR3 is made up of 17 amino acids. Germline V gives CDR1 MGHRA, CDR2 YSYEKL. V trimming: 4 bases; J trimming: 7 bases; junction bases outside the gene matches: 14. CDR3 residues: CASSLYRQGAGVEKLFF. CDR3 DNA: TGCGCCAGCAGCCTCTACCGTCAGGGGGCGGGCGTTGAAAAACTGTTTTTT.

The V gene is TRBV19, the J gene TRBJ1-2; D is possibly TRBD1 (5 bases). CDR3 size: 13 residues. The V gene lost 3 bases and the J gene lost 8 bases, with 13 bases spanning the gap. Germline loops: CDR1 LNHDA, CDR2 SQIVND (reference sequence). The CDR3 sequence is CASSILGVKGYTF. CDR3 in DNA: TGTGCCAGTAGTATCTTAGGGGTCAAGGGCTACACCTTC.

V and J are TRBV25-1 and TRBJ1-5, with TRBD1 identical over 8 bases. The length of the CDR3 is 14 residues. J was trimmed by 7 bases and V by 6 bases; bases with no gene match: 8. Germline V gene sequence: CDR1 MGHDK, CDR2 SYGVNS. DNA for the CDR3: TGTGCCAGCAGAGCAGGGGGCGAGCAACAGCCCCAGCATTTT. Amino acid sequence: CASRAGGEQQPQHF.

In nucleotides, the CDR3 is TGCGCCAGCAGTCAATCTAGCGTTGACTACTTCTGCGTTCCGATTGAAGCTTTCTTT. This codes for CASSQSSVDYFCVPIEAFF. The V gene is TRBV23-1, the J gene TRBJ1-1, with D unresolved. TRBV23-1 is placed among ORFs of uncertain function. The CDR3 has 19 amino acids. V was clipped by 0 bases and J by 7 bases, with 27 bases between them.

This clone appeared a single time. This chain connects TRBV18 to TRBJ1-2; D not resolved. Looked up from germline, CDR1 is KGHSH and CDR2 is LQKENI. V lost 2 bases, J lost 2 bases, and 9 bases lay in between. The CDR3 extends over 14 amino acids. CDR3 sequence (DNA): TGTGCCAGCTCACCAGTGGAGACGAACTATGGCTACACCTTC. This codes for CASSPVETNYGYTF.

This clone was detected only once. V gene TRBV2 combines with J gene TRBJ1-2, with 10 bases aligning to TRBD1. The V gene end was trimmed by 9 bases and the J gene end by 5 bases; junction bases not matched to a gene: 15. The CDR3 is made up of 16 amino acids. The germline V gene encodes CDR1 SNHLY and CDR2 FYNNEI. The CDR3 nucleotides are TGTGCCAGGAGGGACAGGGGTTCAATCGAAAGTTATGGCTACACCTTC. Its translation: CARRDRGSIESYGYTF.

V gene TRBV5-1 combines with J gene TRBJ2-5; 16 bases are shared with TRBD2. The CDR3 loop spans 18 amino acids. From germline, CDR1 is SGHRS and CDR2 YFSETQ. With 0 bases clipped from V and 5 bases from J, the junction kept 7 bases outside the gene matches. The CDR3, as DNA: TGCGCCAGCAGCTTGGAGGGGACTAGCGGGGGGGCCACGGAGACCCAGTACTTC. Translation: CASSLEGTSGGATETQYF.

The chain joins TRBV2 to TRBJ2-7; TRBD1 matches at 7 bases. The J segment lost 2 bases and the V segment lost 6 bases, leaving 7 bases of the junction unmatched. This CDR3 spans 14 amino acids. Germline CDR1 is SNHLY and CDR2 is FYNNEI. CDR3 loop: CASSKTGKTYEQYF. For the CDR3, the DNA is TGTGCCAGCAGCAAGACAGGGAAAACCTACGAGCAGTACTTC.

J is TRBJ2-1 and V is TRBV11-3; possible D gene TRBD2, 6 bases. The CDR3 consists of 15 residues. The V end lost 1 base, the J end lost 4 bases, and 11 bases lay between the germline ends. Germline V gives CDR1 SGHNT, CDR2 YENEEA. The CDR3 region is CASSLGGLRYNEQFF. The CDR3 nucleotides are TGTGCCAGCAGCTTAGGAGGACTAAGATACAATGAGCAGTTCTTC.

The CDR3 nucleotides are TGTGCCAGTACCCCGGGGGGCCCCGTCACTGGAAACACCATATATTTT. Amino acid sequence: CASTPGGPVTGNTIYF. The chain employs TRBV19 and TRBJ1-3; possibly TRBD1 for D (6 bases). CDR1 LNHDA and CDR2 SQIVND come from the germline V gene (reference sequence). Trimming took 7 bases from V and 2 from J, leaving 18 bases between them. This CDR3 has 16 amino acids.

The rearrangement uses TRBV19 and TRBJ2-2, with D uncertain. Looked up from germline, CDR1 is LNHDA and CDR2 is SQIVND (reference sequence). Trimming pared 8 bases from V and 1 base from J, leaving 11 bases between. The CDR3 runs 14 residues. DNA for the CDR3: TGTGCCAGTTCCCCCCTTTTGAACACCGGGGAGCTGTTTTTT. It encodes CASSPLLNTGELFF. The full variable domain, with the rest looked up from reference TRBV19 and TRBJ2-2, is DGGITQSPKYLFRKEGQNVTLSCEQNLNHDAMYWYRQDPGQGLRLIYYSQIVNDFQKGDIAEGYSVSREKKESFPLTVTSAQKNPTAFYLCASSPLLNTGELFFGEGSRLTVL.

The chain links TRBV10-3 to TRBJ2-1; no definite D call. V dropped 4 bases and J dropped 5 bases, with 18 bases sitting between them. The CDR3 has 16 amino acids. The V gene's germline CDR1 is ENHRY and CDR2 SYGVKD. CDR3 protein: CAISGIVQLDHNEQFF. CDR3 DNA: TGTGCCATCAGTGGAATAGTCCAGCTAGATCACAATGAGCAGTTCTTC.

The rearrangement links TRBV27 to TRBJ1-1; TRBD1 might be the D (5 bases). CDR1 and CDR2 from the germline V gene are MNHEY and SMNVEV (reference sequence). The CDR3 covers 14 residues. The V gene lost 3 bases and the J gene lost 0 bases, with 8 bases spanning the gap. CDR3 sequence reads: CASSFSGMNTEAFF. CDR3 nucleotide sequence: TGTGCCAGCAGTTTCTCAGGGATGAACACTGAAGCTTTCTTT.

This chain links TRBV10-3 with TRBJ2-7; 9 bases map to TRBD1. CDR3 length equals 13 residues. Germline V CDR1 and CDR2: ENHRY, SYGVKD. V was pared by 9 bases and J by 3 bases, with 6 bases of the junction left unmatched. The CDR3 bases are TGTGCCATTCGGGGGACAGGGAGCTACGAGCAGTACTTC. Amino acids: CAIRGTGSYEQYF.

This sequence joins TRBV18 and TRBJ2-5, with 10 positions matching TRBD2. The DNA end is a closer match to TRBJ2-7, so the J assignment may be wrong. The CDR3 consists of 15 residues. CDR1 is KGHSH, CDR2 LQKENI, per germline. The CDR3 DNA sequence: TGTGCCAGCTCACCACCTAGCGGGGGGACCTACGAGCAGTACTTC. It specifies CASSPPSGGTYEQYF.

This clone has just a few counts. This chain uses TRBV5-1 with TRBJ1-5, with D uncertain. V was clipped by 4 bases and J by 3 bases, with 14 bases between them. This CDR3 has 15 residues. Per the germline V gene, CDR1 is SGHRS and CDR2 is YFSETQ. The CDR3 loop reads CASSLDDPVNQPQHF. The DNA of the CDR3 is TGCGCCAGCAGCCTAGACGATCCCGTCAATCAGCCCCAGCATTTT.

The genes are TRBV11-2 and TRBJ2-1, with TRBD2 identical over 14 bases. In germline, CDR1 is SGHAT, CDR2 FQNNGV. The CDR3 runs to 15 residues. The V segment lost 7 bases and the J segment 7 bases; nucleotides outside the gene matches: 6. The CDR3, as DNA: TGTGCCAGCACCAGACTAGCGGGAGGGAAGAATGAGCAGTTCTTC. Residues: CASTRLAGGKNEQFF.

Here the CDR3 reads CASSLGDSFTDTQYF. CDR3 sequence (DNA): TGCGCCAGCAGCTTGGGGGACTCGTTCACAGATACGCAGTATTTT. The chain has TRBV5-1 and TRBJ2-3, with D possibly being TRBD2 (6 bases). CDR1 is SGHRS and CDR2 is YFSETQ in the germline V gene. The CDR3 loop spans 15 amino acids. With 0 bases removed from V and 2 bases from J, the gap between germline ends came to 10 bases.

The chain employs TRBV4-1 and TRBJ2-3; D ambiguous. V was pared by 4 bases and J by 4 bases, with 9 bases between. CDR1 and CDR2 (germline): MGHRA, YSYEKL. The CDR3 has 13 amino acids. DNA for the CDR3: TGCGCCAGCAGCCGACTTCCCCCAGATACGCAGTATTTT. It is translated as CASSRLPPDTQYF.

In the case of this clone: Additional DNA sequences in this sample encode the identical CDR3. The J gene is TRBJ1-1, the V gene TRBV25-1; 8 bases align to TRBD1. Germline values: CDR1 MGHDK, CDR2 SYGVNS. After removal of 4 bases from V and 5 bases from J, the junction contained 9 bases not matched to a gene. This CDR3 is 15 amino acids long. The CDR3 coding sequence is TGTGCCAGCAGTGGGACACAGGGGGAAGAGACTGAAGCTTTCTTT. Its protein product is CASSGTQGEETEAFF.

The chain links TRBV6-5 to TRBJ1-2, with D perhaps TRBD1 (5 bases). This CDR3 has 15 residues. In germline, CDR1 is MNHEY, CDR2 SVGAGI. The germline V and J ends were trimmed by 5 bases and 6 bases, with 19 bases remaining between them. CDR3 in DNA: TGTGCCAGCAGTGACTTAGGGGCAGGGCTCGATGGCTACACCTTC. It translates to CASSDLGAGLDGYTF.

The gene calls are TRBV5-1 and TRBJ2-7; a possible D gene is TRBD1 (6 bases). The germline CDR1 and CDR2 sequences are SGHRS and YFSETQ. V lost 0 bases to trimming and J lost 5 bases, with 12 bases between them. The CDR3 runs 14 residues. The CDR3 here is CASSLGGGPDEQYF. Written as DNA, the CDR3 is TGCGCCAGCAGCTTGGGAGGGGGACCCGACGAGCAGTACTTC.